This record concerns one T cell receptor (beta chain) sequence. Its matching antigen is unknown. This sample was included in a study of shared clonotypes between healthy human individuals. CDR3 length: 14 amino acids. Trimming removed 5 bases at V and 1 base at J, with 11 bases between. Germline V CDR1 and CDR2: SGHAT, FQNNGV. General study results and limits: Among the subsets, naive ones generally showed larger estimated richness than memory ones.

Evenly divided among several immunoSEQ plates was the genomic DNA of each subset. Generated by immunoSEQ multiplex PCR, the TCRdb table keeps only in-frame clones and is missing some. There are some 300,000 clones in the sample; roughly 70% occur only once, and about 10% lies in the top ten. Sample: memory CD4+ T cells sorted from blood. Stated subset: CD45RA-negative fraction. The receptor's source is a man under 40 in good health. The J gene is TRBJ1-1, the V gene TRBV11-2; possible D gene TRBD1, 5 bases. CDR3 amino acids: CASSRPGQNTEAFF. As DNA, the CDR3 is TGTGCCAGCAGCCGCCCCGGACAGAACACTGAAGCTTTCTTT. The full variable domain, rest sourced from reference TRBV11-2 and TRBJ1-1, is EAGVAQSPRYKIIEKRQSVAFWCNPISGHATLYWYQQILGQGPKLLIQFQNNGVVDDSQLPKDRFSAERLKGVDSTLKIQPAKLEDSAVYLCASSRPGQNTEAFFGQGTRLTVV.